The clone carrying this T cell receptor (beta chain) appeared many times. Its matching antigen is unknown. The record originates from a study of T cells in Graves' hyperthyroidism and ophthalmopathy. The study's findings and limits: Most thyroid clonotypes expanded above 0.001 were also detected in blood. Separation of ophthalmopathy from stable hyperthyroidism was achieved by a 13 V-J model.

V shed 8 bases and J shed 6 bases, with 10 bases lying between them. Germline V gene lookup returns CDR1 LNHDA and CDR2 SQIVND (reference sequence). The CDR3 is 12 amino acids. Template material for amplifying TCR beta CDR3 regions consisted of RNA transcripts. The TCR CDR3 first-round RT-PCR relied on the HTBI primer set. TCRdb independently ran MiXCR on the multiplex PCR reads; one entry per CDR3 protein. This table has more than 500,000 distinct CDR3 sequences, roughly 14% appearing once. Orbital computed tomography, thyroid ultrasound, serum thyroxine and TRAb, and clinical symptoms together informed the diagnoses. PBMCs were derived from around 10 ml fresh peripheral blood.

The chain is built from TRBV19 and TRBJ2-2; D is possibly TRBD1 (5 bases). The material sequenced was blood. The TCR was taken from a woman between 40 and 55 years old with Graves' ophthalmopathy. CDR3 sequence (DNA): TGTGCCAGTTCCAGGGTCCCCGGGGAGCTGTTTTTT. It translates to CASSRVPGELFF.